The 32 T cell receptor beta chains below all came from one sample that was sequenced in a study of control samples from healthy donors and cancer patients. The protocol was immunoSEQ multiplex PCR, while the TCRdb copy is restricted to in-frame clones and leaves out a portion. Here the sample spans 390,000 or so clones, over 75% being singletons. What was sequenced was PBMCs. The receptors derive from a man between 35 and 55 years old with head and neck cancer.

The chain couples TRBV28 to TRBJ2-7; D call uncertain. From germline, CDR1 is MDHEN and CDR2 SYDVKM. The CDR3 contains 14 residues. Trimming removed 5 bases at V and 0 bases at J, with 11 bases between. CDR3 nucleotide sequence: TGTGCCAGCAGTCTAGGGTTCCCCTCCTACGAGCAGTACTTC. Protein sequence: CASSLGFPSYEQYF.

The gene calls are TRBV6-5 and TRBJ1-1; 8 positions agree with TRBD1. The V segment lost 2 bases and the J segment 4 bases; nucleotides outside the gene matches: 6. The CDR3 consists of 15 residues. Germline lookup yields CDR1 MNHEY and CDR2 SVGAGI. The CDR3 DNA is TGTGCCAGCAGTTACACCGGACAGGGAAGCACTGAAGCTTTCTTT. Translating gives CASSYTGQGSTEAFF.

The chain is built from TRBV20-1 and TRBJ1-1; D gene uncertain. The CDR3 runs to 11 residues. Germline assignment: CDR1 DFQATT and CDR2 SNEGSKA (reference sequence). CDR3 loop: CSLRGNTEAFF. CDR3 coding DNA: TGCAGCCTACGTGGGAACACTGAAGCTTTCTTT.

The gene calls are TRBV25-1 and TRBJ2-5; D is perhaps TRBD1 or TRBD2 (5 bases each). This CDR3 contains 14 residues. Germline V lookup: CDR1 MGHDK, CDR2 SYGVNS. V lost 1 base to trimming and J lost 1 base, with 7 bases between them. CDR3 protein: CASSEFGTQETQYF. In DNA form, the CDR3 reads TGTGCCAGCAGTGAATTTGGGACCCAAGAGACCCAGTACTTC.

The CDR3 sequence: CASSYSGLGQPQHF. The CDR3 bases are TGTGCCAGCAGCTATTCGGGTTTAGGTCAGCCCCAGCATTTT. The chain employs TRBV13 and TRBJ1-5, with unresolved D. This CDR3 has 14 amino acids. Trimming shortened V by 4 bases and J by 6 bases, and 13 bases separated the two germline ends. CDR1 and CDR2 (germline): PRHDT, FYEKMQ (reference sequence).

This clone was seen only once. The gene calls are TRBV14 and TRBJ2-7; possible D gene TRBD2, 6 bases. V was cut by 0 bases and J by 9 bases, with 12 bases left in between. CDR1 is SGHDN and CDR2 is FVKESK in the germline V gene. The length of the CDR3 is 13 residues. CDR3 sequence: CASSQELSGLQYF. The CDR3 coding sequence is TGTGCCAGCAGCCAAGAACTTTCGGGACTGCAGTACTTC.

This rearrangement joins TRBV30 to TRBJ2-5; 8 positions agree with TRBD1. Trimming cost V 1 base and J 2 bases; bases outside gene matches: 3. Germline V gene data show CDR1 as GTSNPN and CDR2 as SVGIG (reference sequence). The CDR3 runs 14 residues. The CDR3 DNA sequence: TGTGCCTGGAGTGCTGACAGGGGTCAAGAGACCCAGTACTTC. It yields the protein CAWSADRGQETQYF.

The gene calls are TRBV5-1 and TRBJ2-7; 7 positions agree with TRBD2. Germline V gene data show CDR1 as SGHRS and CDR2 as YFSETQ. The CDR3 loop spans 16 amino acids. Unmatched junction bases numbered 14, after V lost 4 bases and J lost 4 bases. For the CDR3, the DNA is TGCGCCAGCAGCCCTGAACCTGGCGGGAGCTTGTACGAGCAGTACTTC. This sequence encodes CASSPEPGGSLYEQYF.

DNA for the CDR3: TGTGCCACCAGTGAAGACACTTACACCGGGGAGCTGTTTTTT. Protein: CATSEDTYTGELFF. The genes are TRBV24-1 and TRBJ2-2; D not resolved. Per germline, CDR1 KGHDR and CDR2 SFDVKD. CDR3 size: 14 residues. Trimming pared 4 bases from V and 3 bases from J, leaving 8 bases between.

The V and J genes are TRBV30 and TRBJ1-3, with TRBD1 matching 8 bases. This CDR3 is built from 14 residues. Germline CDR1 GTSNPN, CDR2 SVGIG (reference sequence). The trim removed 7 bases at V and 2 bases at J, leaving 7 bases unmatched. CDR3 bases: TGTGCCTCCTCACAGGGGGGAACTGGAAACACCATATATTTT. The encoded protein is CASSQGGTGNTIYF.

The chain uses TRBV7-3 and TRBJ1-1; D not certain. Germline V CDR1 and CDR2: SGHTA, FQGTGA. This CDR3 is 13 amino acids long. The ends were cut back, 6 bases at V and 0 bases at J, with 8 bases in the middle. The CDR3 reads CASSFALNTEAFF. The CDR3 coding sequence is TGTGCCAGCAGTTTTGCCTTGAACACTGAAGCTTTCTTT.

V gene TRBV10-2 combines with J gene TRBJ2-7; a possible D gene is TRBD1 (6 bases). V was cut by 6 bases and J by 3 bases, with 18 bases left in between. Per the germline V gene, CDR1 is WSHSY and CDR2 is SAAADI. The CDR3 spans 15 residues. CDR3 sequence reads: CASSHLQGTFYEQYF. CDR3 DNA: TGCGCCAGCAGCCACCTTCAGGGGACCTTCTACGAGCAGTACTTC.

The rearrangement uses TRBV30 and TRBJ1-2; the D is unclear. This CDR3 has 12 residues. Trimming removed 5 bases from V and 1 base from J, with 8 bases in between. Looked up from germline, CDR1 is GTSNPN and CDR2 is SVGIG (reference sequence). The CDR3 DNA reads TGTGCCTGGGACATACTTAACTATGGCTACACCTTC. Protein product: CAWDILNYGYTF.

This rearrangement joins TRBV25-1 to TRBJ2-3, with D perhaps TRBD2 (5 bases). Trimming removed 8 bases from V and 5 bases from J, with 26 bases in between. This CDR3 contains 17 residues. Germline CDR1 is MGHDK and CDR2 is SYGVNS. The CDR3 DNA follows: TGTGCCAGCTCACCCCACGGTCGGGGTGTATTGGGAGATACGCAGTATTTT. Its protein product is CASSPHGRGVLGDTQYF. The variable domain in full, completed from reference TRBV25-1 and TRBJ2-3, reads EADIYQTPRYLVIGTGKKITLECSQTMGHDKMYWYQQDPGMELHLIHYSYGVNSTEKGDLSSESTVSRIRTEHFPLTLESARPSHTSQYLCASSPHGRGVLGDTQYFGPGTRLTVL.

The chain employs TRBV5-1 and TRBJ2-2; D unclear. Germline loops: CDR1 SGHRS, CDR2 YFSETQ. The CDR3 covers 13 residues. V gave up 2 bases and J gave up 7 bases, with 9 bases separating them. The CDR3: CASSLGSNGELFF. In DNA, the CDR3 is TGCGCCAGCAGCTTAGGTTCGAACGGGGAGCTGTTTTTT.

The V gene is TRBV5-1, the J gene TRBJ2-1, with 11 bases lining up with TRBD1. V gave up 1 base and J gave up 4 bases; unmatched junction bases: 10. CDR3 length: 18 residues. The germline V gene encodes CDR1 SGHRS and CDR2 YFSETQ. The CDR3 loop is CASSLIVSGTGGYNEQFF. As DNA, the CDR3 is TGCGCCAGCAGCTTGATCGTGTCAGGGACAGGGGGTTACAATGAGCAGTTCTTC.

This chain links TRBV18 with TRBJ2-1; the match to TRBD2 covers 10 bases. V was pared by 6 bases and J by 6 bases, with 5 bases of the junction left unmatched. Per germline, CDR1 KGHSH and CDR2 LQKENI. The CDR3 has 14 amino acids. For the CDR3, the DNA is TGTGCCAGCTCTCCAGCGGGGGGGCCCAATGAGCAGTTCTTC. It codes for CASSPAGGPNEQFF.

The V call is TRBV7-3, the J call TRBJ2-5; no clear D gene. Germline CDR1 is SGHTA and CDR2 is FQGTGA. The CDR3 contains 16 residues. Deletions cut 3 bases from V and 2 bases from J, with 16 bases between. As DNA, the CDR3 is TGTGCCAGCAGCTTGGATGGGCCAGGCCTTCAAGAGACCCAGTACTTC. Translating gives CASSLDGPGLQETQYF.

The chain uses TRBV10-1 and TRBJ1-5; TRBD1 aligns across 8 bases. V shed 7 bases, J shed 0 bases, and the junction held 14 bases outside the gene matches. CDR1 and CDR2 (germline): WNHNN, SYGVQD (reference sequence). This CDR3 is 18 amino acids long. The CDR3 bases are TGCGCCAGCATCGAGGAGGGACAGGCCCTAATTAGCAATCAGCCCCAGCATTTT. This codes for CASIEEGQALISNQPQHF.

Written as DNA, the CDR3 is TGTGCCAGCAGTTGGGACAGGGGGACCCAAGAGACCCAGTACTTC. It is translated as CASSWDRGTQETQYF. The chain combines TRBV27 with TRBJ2-5; 11 nucleotides match TRBD1. The junction had 2 bases not matched to a gene; V was cut back by 4 bases and J by 1 base. Germline V gene data show CDR1 as MNHEY and CDR2 as SMNVEV (reference sequence). The CDR3 sequence is 15 residues long.

This clone has a handful of counts. The V and J genes are TRBV27 and TRBJ1-3; no reliable D call. Between the trimmed V and J ends, which lost 2 bases and 0 bases, there was a span of 8 bases. The CDR3 runs 15 residues. The germline gives CDR1 MNHEY, CDR2 SMNVEV (reference sequence). The CDR3, as DNA: TGTGCCAGCAGTTTAAGGGCAGGCTCTGGAAACACCATATATTTT. It yields the protein CASSLRAGSGNTIYF.

The V and J genes are TRBV9 and TRBJ2-1, with unresolved D. There are 12 residues in the CDR3. V lost 4 bases, J lost 10 bases, and 12 bases lay in between. The germline gives CDR1 SGDLS, CDR2 YYNGEE. CDR3 sequence reads: CASSPEESEQFF. In DNA form, the CDR3 reads TGTGCCAGCAGCCCCGAGGAGAGCGAGCAGTTCTTC.

The chain couples TRBV27 to TRBJ1-4, with a weak D call TRBD1 (5 bases). Per germline, CDR1 MNHEY and CDR2 SMNVEV (reference sequence). The CDR3 totals 14 residues. Deletions cut 4 bases from V and 7 bases from J, with 13 bases between. CDR3 amino acids: CASSYGGVGEKLFF. The CDR3 nucleotides are TGTGCCAGCAGTTACGGGGGGGTGGGTGAAAAACTGTTTTTT.

This chain links TRBV29-1 with TRBJ2-1; D is uncertain. The CDR3 is 12 residues long. Trimming left V 3 bases short and J 8 bases short, with 11 bases between. The germline V gene has CDR1 SQVTM and CDR2 ANQGSEA. The CDR3 DNA is TGCAGCGTTGATCGAATTCCTCATGAGCAGTTCTTC. Its protein product is CSVDRIPHEQFF.

The J gene is TRBJ2-7, the V gene TRBV10-2, with D unresolved. The CDR3 runs to 15 residues. CDR1 is WSHSY and CDR2 is SAAADI in the germline V gene. V lost 1 base, J lost 3 bases, and 13 bases lay in between. The CDR3 protein is CASSEWPQDLYEQYF. DNA of the CDR3: TGCGCCAGCAGTGAGTGGCCACAAGACCTCTACGAGCAGTACTTC.

The chain is built from TRBV18 and TRBJ1-4; D not certain. Per the germline V gene, CDR1 is KGHSH and CDR2 is LQKENI. CDR3 size: 16 residues. V was clipped by 3 bases and J by 0 bases, with 11 bases between them. As DNA, the CDR3 is TGTGCCAGCTCACCGCTCCCCGGAGCAACTAATGAAAAACTGTTTTTT. Translation gives CASSPLPGATNEKLFF. The full variable domain, rest sourced from reference TRBV18 and TRBJ1-4, is NAGVMQNPRHLVRRRGQEARLRCSPMKGHSHVYWYRQLPEEGLKFMVYLQKENIIDESGMPKERFSAEFPKEGPSILRIQQVVRGDSAAYFCASSPLPGATNEKLFFGSGTQLSVL.

V usage is TRBV18 and J usage is TRBJ2-1; D is possibly TRBD1 (6 bases). The CDR3 extends over 14 amino acids. Germline CDR1 reads KGHSH; CDR2 reads LQKENI. The V end was cut by 3 bases, the J end by 5 bases, with 11 bases between. The CDR3 loop reads CASSPKTGNNEQFF. The CDR3 bases are TGTGCCAGCTCACCCAAGACAGGTAACAATGAGCAGTTCTTC. The whole variable domain, remainder taken from reference TRBV18 and TRBJ2-1, is NAGVMQNPRHLVRRRGQEARLRCSPMKGHSHVYWYRQLPEEGLKFMVYLQKENIIDESGMPKERFSAEFPKEGPSILRIQQVVRGDSAAYFCASSPKTGNNEQFFGPGTRLTVL.

The chain recombines TRBV29-1 with TRBJ2-1, with 8 nucleotides matching TRBD2. CDR3 length: 15 amino acids. After removal of 0 bases from V and 8 bases from J, the junction contained 9 bases not matched to a gene. The germline gives CDR1 SQVTM, CDR2 ANQGSEA. The CDR3 DNA is TGCAGCGTTGAAGATCGGGGCGGGAGGTTCGATGAGCAGTTCTTC. Translated, it gives CSVEDRGGRFDEQFF.

The chain employs TRBV21-1 and TRBJ1-4; the listed D gene, TRBD1, was not tested against the DNA. TRBV21-1 is a pseudogene locus. This CDR3 has 15 residues. CDR3 protein: CASSKAQGTNEKLFF. For the CDR3, the DNA is TGTGCCAGCAGCAAAGCACAGGGAACTAATGAAAAACTGTTTTTT.

V and J are TRBV11-2 and TRBJ1-1; no clear D gene. This CDR3 region has 13 residues. Trimming stripped 4 bases from V and 7 bases from J, with 13 bases between. The V gene's germline CDR1 is SGHAT and CDR2 FQNNGV. The DNA for the CDR3 is TGTGCCAGCAGCTCAACGAACAGCTTTGAAGCTTTCTTT. This gives the protein CASSSTNSFEAFF.

This sequence joins TRBV6-5 and TRBJ1-1; D gene uncertain. The V end was cut by 0 bases, the J end by 1 base, with 6 bases between. The CDR3 runs to 14 residues. CDR1 is MNHEY and CDR2 is SVGAGI in the germline V gene. The DNA for the CDR3 is TGTGCCAGCAGTTACTCATCCCCGAACACTGAAGCTTTCTTT. Translated: CASSYSSPNTEAFF.

The chain recombines TRBV7-3 with TRBJ2-1, with 7 positions matching TRBD1. CDR1 is SGHTA and CDR2 is FQGTGA in the germline V gene. The CDR3 consists of 13 residues. J lost 5 bases, V lost 6 bases, and 4 bases had no gene match. As DNA, the CDR3 is TGTGCCAGCAGTCAACAGGGGAACAATGAGCAGTTCTTC. Translation gives CASSQQGNNEQFF.